This T cell receptor (beta chain) was profiled in a study of Ad26.COV2.S vaccination and SARS-CoV-2 variants. Study in general: Ad26.COV2.S arm of COV1001 included the donor.

Treatment: over 15 received Ad26.COV2.S at low or high dose, single or two shots; a few received placebo; per-sample allocation not given. The study sampled participants on day 63 after the first vaccine or placebo injection. This table comes from immunoSEQ multiplex PCR, and its TCRdb copy is limited to in-frame clones, with some not included. The table includes around 300,000 clones, roughly 90% detected once. The input for sequencing was peripheral blood, taken in a trial of Ad26.COV2.S vaccine versus placebo. The receptor was derived from a person aged 18-60 years who received the Ad26.COV2.S COVID-19 vaccine or a placebo.

Here the CDR3 reads CASSLYGGENYGYTF. CDR3 bases: TGCGCCAGCAGCTTGTATGGGGGCGAGAACTATGGCTACACCTTC. The gene calls are TRBV5-1 and TRBJ1-2, with a possible D match to TRBD1 (6 bases). The CDR3 loop spans 15 amino acids. V gave up 1 base and J gave up 2 bases, with 12 bases separating them. Germline CDR1 and CDR2: SGHRS and YFSETQ.